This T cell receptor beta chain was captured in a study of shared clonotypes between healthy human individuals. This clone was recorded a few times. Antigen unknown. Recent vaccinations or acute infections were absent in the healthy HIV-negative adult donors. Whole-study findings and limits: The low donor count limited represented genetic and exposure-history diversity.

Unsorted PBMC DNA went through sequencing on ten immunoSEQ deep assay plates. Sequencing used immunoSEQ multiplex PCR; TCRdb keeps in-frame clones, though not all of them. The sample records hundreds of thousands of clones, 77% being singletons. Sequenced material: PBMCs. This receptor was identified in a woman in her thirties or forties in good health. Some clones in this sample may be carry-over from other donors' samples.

The CDR3 DNA sequence: TGCAGCGTTCAGGGAGGGGAGGGCTACACCTTC. It is translated as CSVQGGEGYTF. This chain joins TRBV29-1 and TRBJ1-2; D might be TRBD1 (5 bases). The germline gives CDR1 SQVTM, CDR2 ANQGSEA. V lost 5 bases to trimming and J lost 8 bases, with 12 bases between them. The CDR3 covers 11 residues.